This TCR beta chain stems from a study of blood T cell repertoires in COVID-19. About the research overall: Whether acute or convalescent, the COVID-19 samples came from the United States, Italy and Spain. In each case, the material was cDNA or gDNA derived from T cells, B-cell-depleted T cells, or PBMCs.

Clones were sequenced by immunoSEQ multiplex PCR, and TCRdb holds only the in-frame ones, with some missing. The table includes tens of thousands of clones, roughly 80% detected once. Germline V gives CDR1 SGHTA, CDR2 FQGNSA. This CDR3 is built from 15 residues. Trimming removed 4 bases from V and 0 bases from J; junction bases left unmatched: 5. The TCR was taken from an elderly woman with acute or convalescent COVID-19. This chain uses TRBV7-2 with TRBJ1-2; 7 nucleotides match TRBD1. Sequenced sample: peripheral blood. The CDR3 loop is CASSSGTAANYGYTF. In DNA form, the CDR3 reads TGTGCCAGCAGCTCCGGGACAGCCGCTAACTATGGCTACACCTTC.